These T cell receptor beta chains were read from a single sample in a study of beta chain features in type 1 diabetes. Libraries were prepared by immunoSEQ multiplex PCR; TCRdb keeps only in-frame clonotypes and omits some of them. The profile shows some 360,000 clones, 20% of them singletons. The sequencing sample was made of naive CD4+ T cells from blood. Receptors were obtained from a woman aged 18-30 years in good health. Both conserved end residues are part of each CDR3. A D gene is named only where the DNA matches it firmly. The size field is filled for only some rows; it gives once, few, many or a size class.

once	TRBD2	TRBJ2-2	TRBV5-1	CASSLNSGSTGELFF	TGCGCCAGCAGCTTGAATAGCGGGAGTACCGGGGAGCTGTTTTTT
NA	NA	TRBJ2-3	TRBV7-6	CASSFGGTSTDTQYF	TGTGCCAGCAGCTTTGGCGGGACTAGCACAGATACGCAGTATTTT
NA	NA	TRBJ1-2	TRBV30	CACTYAESYGYTF	TGTGCCTGTACGTACGCCGAGAGCTATGGCTACACCTTC
NA	NA	TRBJ1-5	TRBV19	CASSIEAGIQPQHF	TGTGCCAGTAGTATAGAGGCAGGGATTCAGCCCCAGCATTTT
NA	NA	TRBJ2-2	TRBV5-6	CASSLLGANTGELFF	TGTGCCAGCAGCTTATTGGGAGCGAACACCGGGGAGCTGTTTTTT
few	TRBD2	TRBJ2-1	TRBV4-2	CASSQTSGSRLFNEQFF	TGTGCCAGCAGCCAGACTAGCGGGAGCCGGTTATTCAATGAGCAGTTCTTC
NA	TRBD1	TRBJ1-3	TRBV29-1	CSVAPGQSSGNTIYF	TGCAGCGTCGCTCCGGGACAGAGCTCTGGAAACACCATATATTTT
NA	TRBD2	TRBJ2-7	TRBV5-8	CASSLTSGTPYEQYF	TGTGCCAGCAGCTTGACTAGCGGGACCCCCTACGAGCAGTACTTC
few	NA	TRBJ2-3	TRBV2	CASSEELLSTDTQYF	TGTGCCAGCAGTGAGGAACTACTTAGCACAGATACGCAGTATTTT
NA	NA	TRBJ1-2	TRBV7-3	CASSNLGGDGYTF	TGTGCCAGCAGCAACCTGGGAGGGGACGGCTACACCTTC
NA	NA	TRBJ2-3	TRBV9	CASSLAGSTDTQYF	TGTGCCAGCAGCCTGGCGGGGAGCACAGATACGCAGTATTTT
few	TRBD1	TRBJ1-1	TRBV18	CASSHSGQVATEAFF	TGTGCCAGCTCACATTCGGGACAGGTGGCCACTGAAGCTTTCTTT
few	NA	TRBJ2-1	TRBV4-3	CASSQEHRYNEQFF	TGCGCCAGCAGCCAAGAACACAGGTACAATGAGCAGTTCTTC
NA	NA	TRBJ2-1	TRBV29-1	CSVEGGISYNEQFF	TGCAGCGTTGAAGGCGGGATCTCCTACAATGAGCAGTTCTTC
NA	NA	TRBJ2-7	TRBV7-5	CARSCRGGPGLAVYEQYF	TGTGCCAGAAGCTGCCGCGGCGGACCGGGACTAGCAGTTTACGAGCAGTACTTC
NA	TRBD2	TRBJ2-7	TRBV7-2	CASSLATSGGTFYEQYF	TGTGCCAGCAGCTTGGCGACTAGCGGGGGGACATTCTACGAGCAGTACTTC
few	NA	TRBJ1-2	TRBV29-1	CSVPGARGYTF	TGCAGCGTTCCAGGGGCGAGGGGCTACACCTTC
NA	NA	TRBJ1-2	TRBV6-5	CASSYSRGASYGYTF	TGTGCCAGCAGTTATTCCCGCGGGGCTAGCTATGGCTACACCTTC
NA	NA	TRBJ2-1	TRBV9	CASSVGRPSYNEQFF	TGTGCCAGCAGCGTAGGCAGGCCCAGCTACAATGAGCAGTTCTTC
NA	NA	TRBJ2-5	TRBV2	CASIPEGQGQETQYF	TGTGCCAGCATTCCGGAGGGGCAGGGACAAGAGACCCAGTACTTC
few	TRBD1	TRBJ1-4	TRBV2	CASTPGQEEKLFF	TGTGCCAGCACCCCCGGACAGGAGGAAAAACTGTTTTTT
few	TRBD1	TRBJ2-7	TRBV30	CAWSSDRAYEQYF	TGTGCCTGGAGCTCCGACAGGGCCTACGAGCAGTACTTC
NA	NA	TRBJ2-2	TRBV18	CASSPRQANTGELFF	TGTGCCAGCTCACCACGGCAGGCGAACACCGGGGAGCTGTTTTTT
NA	TRBD1	TRBJ1-4	TRBV7-9	CASRATGATNEKLFF	TGTGCCAGCAGAGCCACAGGGGCAACTAATGAAAAACTGTTTTTT
NA	TRBD2	TRBJ2-7	TRBV30	CAWSSLAGWYEQYF	TGTGCCTGGAGTAGTCTAGCGGGGTGGTACGAGCAGTACTTC
NA	TRBD1	TRBJ1-5	TRBV7-9	CASSSQGNQPQHF	TGTGCCAGCAGCTCACAGGGGAATCAGCCCCAGCATTTT
NA	TRBD1	TRBJ2-1	TRBV7-2	CASSQGQVYGEQFF	TGTGCCAGCAGCCAGGGACAGGTTTACGGTGAGCAGTTCTTC
few	TRBD2	TRBJ2-7	TRBV14	CASSLASGRAYEQYF	TGTGCCAGCAGCCTGGCTAGCGGGAGGGCCTACGAGCAGTACTTC
few	NA	TRBJ2-2	TRBV11-2	CASSTTPAGAGELFF	TGTGCCAGCAGCACAACTCCGGCGGGCGCCGGGGAGCTGTTTTTT
few	NA	TRBJ2-2	TRBV7-2	CASSSTRGTGELFF	TGTGCCAGCAGCTCGACCAGGGGTACCGGGGAGCTGTTTTTT
few	NA	TRBJ2-3	TRBV5-4	CASSLVLKPDTQYF	TGTGCCAGCAGCTTGGTGCTAAAACCAGATACGCAGTATTTT
NA	TRBD2	TRBJ2-3	TRBV9	CASSARGGFPDTQYF	TGTGCCAGCAGCGCCCGGGGGGGCTTCCCAGATACGCAGTATTTT
NA	TRBD2	TRBJ2-1	TRBV6-4	CASSGGGEQFF	TGTGCCAGCAGTGGCGGGGGGGAGCAGTTCTTC
few	TRBD2	TRBJ2-7	TRBV5-1	CASSLTGLAGMDEQYF	TGCGCCAGCAGCTTGACTGGACTAGCTGGGATGGACGAGCAGTACTTC
NA	TRBD1	TRBJ2-7	TRBV4-3	CASSPTGMSSYEQYF	TGCGCCAGCAGCCCGACAGGGATGAGCTCCTACGAGCAGTACTTC
few	TRBD2	TRBJ2-4	TRBV11-2	CASSLASGRTRAKNIQYF	TGTGCCAGCAGCTTAGCCAGCGGGAGAACTCGGGCCAAAAACATTCAGTACTTC
NA	NA	TRBJ1-5	TRBV19	CASSPQAASRQPQHF	TGTGCCAGTAGCCCCCAAGCCGCCTCTAGACAGCCCCAGCATTTT
NA	TRBD1	TRBJ2-1	TRBV7-2	CASSFPPGQNNEQFF	TGTGCCAGCAGCTTCCCCCCGGGACAGAACAATGAGCAGTTCTTC
few	NA	TRBJ1-5	TRBV5-1	CASSLAFRADQPQHF	TGCGCCAGCAGCTTGGCCTTCAGGGCGGATCAGCCCCAGCATTTT
few	NA	TRBJ1-5	TRBV5-6	CASSFRNQPQHF	TGTGCCAGCAGCTTCAGGAATCAGCCCCAGCATTTT
few	TRBD1	TRBJ1-1	TRBV11-2	CASSLNPRGRGRTEAFF	TGTGCCAGCAGCTTAAATCCCAGGGGGCGAGGAAGGACTGAAGCTTTCTTT
NA	NA	TRBJ1-5	TRBV5-4	CASSAPGQPQHF	TGTGCCAGCAGCGCTCCGGGTCAGCCCCAGCATTTT
NA	NA	TRBJ1-2	TRBV5-4	CASSIRDGSLYGYTF	TGTGCCAGCAGCATCCGGGACGGGAGCCTCTATGGCTACACCTTC
few	TRBD2	TRBJ2-5	TRBV28	CATTREVSGTRETQYF	TGTGCCACCACCCGGGAGGTTAGCGGGACTCGGGAGACCCAGTACTTC
few	TRBD1	TRBJ2-3	TRBV13	CASSRGQGEDTQYF	TGTGCCAGCAGCCGTGGACAGGGGGAAGATACGCAGTATTTT
few	TRBD2	TRBJ2-1	TRBV11-2	CASSRAGGSYNEQFF	TGTGCCAGCAGCAGAGCAGGCGGGAGTTACAATGAGCAGTTCTTC
few	TRBD1	TRBJ2-3	TRBV2	CATLLDRGTDTQYF	TGTGCCACCCTCCTGGACAGGGGTACAGATACGCAGTATTTT
NA	TRBD2	TRBJ2-1	TRBV9	CASSTSGGAPSEQFF	TGTGCCAGCAGCACTAGCGGGGGGGCCCCTAGTGAGCAGTTCTTC